The entry below describes one T cell receptor (beta chain). Its antigen is as yet unknown. Building of the TCR beta libraries involved iRepertoire HTBI primers and Arm-PCR of CDR3 regions. Using its own MiXCR run on the multiplex PCR reads, TCRdb lists one record per CDR3 protein. The data contain over 300,000 distinct CDR3 sequences, 15% to 20% of them singletons. Stated time point: persistent/refractory GD, antithyroid drugs over 5 years with positive TRAb. PBMCs were the source of the RNA used for TCR sequencing. The data derive from a study of regulatory T cells in long-lasting Graves disease. Overall study results and limits: What was studied was peripheral blood only, and not thyroid tissue. TRBV28, TRBJ1-2 and TRBJ2-5 were segments that persistent disease favored.

This CDR3 is built from 18 residues. The junction had 14 bases not matched to a gene; V was cut back by 4 bases and J by 5 bases. Germline CDR1 and CDR2: LGHDT and YNNKEL (reference sequence). This chain links TRBV3-1 with TRBJ2-1; 10 bases are a match to TRBD2. The material was peripheral blood mononuclear cells (PBMCs), obtained when the disease was refractory, from a patient treated with antithyroid drugs. The clonotype was recovered from a female donor with Graves disease. CDR3 nucleotide sequence: TGTGCCAGCAGCCCCAGGGCCGGGACTAGCGTTTTCCACAATGAGCAGTTCTTC. Translating gives CASSPRAGTSVFHNEQFF.